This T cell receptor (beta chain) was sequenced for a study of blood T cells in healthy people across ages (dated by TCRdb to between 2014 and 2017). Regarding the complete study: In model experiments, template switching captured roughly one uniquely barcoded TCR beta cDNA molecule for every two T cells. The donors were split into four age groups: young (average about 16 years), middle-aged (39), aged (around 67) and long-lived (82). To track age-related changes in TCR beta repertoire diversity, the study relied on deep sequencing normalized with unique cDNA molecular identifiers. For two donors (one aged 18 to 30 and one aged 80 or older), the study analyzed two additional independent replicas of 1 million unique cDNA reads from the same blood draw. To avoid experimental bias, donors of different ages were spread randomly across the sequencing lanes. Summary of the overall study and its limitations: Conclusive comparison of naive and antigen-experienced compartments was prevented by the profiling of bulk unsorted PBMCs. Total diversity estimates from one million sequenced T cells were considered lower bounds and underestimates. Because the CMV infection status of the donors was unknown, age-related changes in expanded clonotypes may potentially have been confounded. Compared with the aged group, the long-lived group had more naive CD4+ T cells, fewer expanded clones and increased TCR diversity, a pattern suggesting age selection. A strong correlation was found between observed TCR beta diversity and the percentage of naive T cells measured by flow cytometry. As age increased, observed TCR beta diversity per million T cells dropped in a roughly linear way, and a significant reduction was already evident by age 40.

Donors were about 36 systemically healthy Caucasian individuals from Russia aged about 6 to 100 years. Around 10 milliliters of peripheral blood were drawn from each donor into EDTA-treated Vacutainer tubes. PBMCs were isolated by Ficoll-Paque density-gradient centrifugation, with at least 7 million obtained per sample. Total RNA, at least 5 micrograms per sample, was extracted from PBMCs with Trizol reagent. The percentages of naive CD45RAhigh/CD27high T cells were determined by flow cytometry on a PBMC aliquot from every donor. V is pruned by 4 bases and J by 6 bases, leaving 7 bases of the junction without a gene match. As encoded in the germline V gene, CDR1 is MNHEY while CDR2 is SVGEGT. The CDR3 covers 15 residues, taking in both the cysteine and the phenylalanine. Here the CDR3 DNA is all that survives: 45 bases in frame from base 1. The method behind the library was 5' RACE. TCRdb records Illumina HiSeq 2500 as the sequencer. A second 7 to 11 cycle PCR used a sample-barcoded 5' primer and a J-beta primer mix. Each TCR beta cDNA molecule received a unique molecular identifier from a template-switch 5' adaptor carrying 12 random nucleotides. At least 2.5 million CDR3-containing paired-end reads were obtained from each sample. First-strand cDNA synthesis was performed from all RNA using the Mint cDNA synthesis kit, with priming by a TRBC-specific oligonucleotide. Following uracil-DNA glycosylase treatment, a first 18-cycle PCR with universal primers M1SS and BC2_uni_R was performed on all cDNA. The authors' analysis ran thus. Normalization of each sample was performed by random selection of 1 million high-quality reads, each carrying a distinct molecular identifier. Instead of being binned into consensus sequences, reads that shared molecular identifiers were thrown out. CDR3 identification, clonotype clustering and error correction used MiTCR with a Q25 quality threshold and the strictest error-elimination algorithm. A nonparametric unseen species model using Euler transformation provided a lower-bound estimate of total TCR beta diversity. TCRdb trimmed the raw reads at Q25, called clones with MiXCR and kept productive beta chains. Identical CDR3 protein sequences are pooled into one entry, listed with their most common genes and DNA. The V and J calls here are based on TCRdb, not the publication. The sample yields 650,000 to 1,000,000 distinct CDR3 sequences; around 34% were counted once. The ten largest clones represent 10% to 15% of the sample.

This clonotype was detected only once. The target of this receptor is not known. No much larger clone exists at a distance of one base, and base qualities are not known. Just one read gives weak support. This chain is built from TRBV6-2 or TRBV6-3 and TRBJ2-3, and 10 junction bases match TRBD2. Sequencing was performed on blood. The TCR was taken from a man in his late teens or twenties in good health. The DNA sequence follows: TGTGCCAGCAGTTCAAGCGGGGGGGCCTTGGATACGCAGTATTTT. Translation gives CASSSSGGALDTQYF.